This is a list of T cell receptor beta chains from one sample in a study of glioma-infiltrating T cells after dendritic cell vaccination. Produced via immunoSEQ multiplex PCR; TCRdb's table is partial and in-frame only. This table holds approximately 92,000 clones, 65% to 85% found once. Sequencing was performed on blood, taken after dendritic cell vaccination. Source of these receptors: a human donor with glioblastoma. CDR3s include the opening cysteine and the closing phenylalanine or tryptophan. The order of the fields is clone size, V gene, D gene, J gene, CDR3 DNA, CDR3 protein. D genes are given only for firm matches. Size is omitted from some rows. Given values are once, few, many or a class for expanded clones.

-	TRBV2	-	TRBJ1-5	TGTGCCAGCAAAACAGGTTCCCATCTTAGCAATCAGCCCCAGCATTTT	CASKTGSHLSNQPQHF
-	TRBV6-1	-	TRBJ2-7	TGTGCCAGCATAGAGGGCTTGGCAGGCTACTACGAGCAGTACTTC	CASIEGLAGYYEQYF
-	TRBV2	-	TRBJ2-7	TGTGCCAGCGGGCTACCCTACGAGCAGTACTTC	CASGLPYEQYF
-	TRBV5-1	-	TRBJ1-5	TGCGCCAGCAGCCTGATAGGGGGTAACAATCAGCCCCAGCATTTT	CASSLIGGNNQPQHF
-	TRBV2	-	TRBJ2-7	TGTGCCAGCAGTGTAGGAGGGGTAAGTTACGAGCAGTACTTC	CASSVGGVSYEQYF
-	TRBV10-3	-	TRBJ1-1	TGTGCCATCATCCCCTCTCCAGGGGAGAACACTGAAGCTTTCTTT	CAIIPSPGENTEAFF
few	TRBV5-4	TRBD2	TRBJ2-7	TGTGCCAGCAGCTTAGCGGGAGGTAACTCCTACGAGCAGTACTTC	CASSLAGGNSYEQYF
-	TRBV2	TRBD2	TRBJ2-3	TGTGCCAGCAGTGTTGCGGGAGGGCCGCGGGGCACAGATACGCAGTATTTT	CASSVAGGPRGTDTQYF
-	TRBV18	-	TRBJ2-6	TGTGCCAGCTCACCCCCGAGCTCTGGGGCCAACGTCCTGACTTTC	CASSPPSSGANVLTF
-	TRBV5-1	TRBD1	TRBJ2-7	TGCGCCAGCAGCGGCCGACAGGGGGCTGCGGACGAGCAGTACTTC	CASSGRQGAADEQYF
-	TRBV10-2	-	TRBJ1-1	TGCGCCAGCAGTGAGTCTTTCCCGACAGTGAACACTGAAGCTTTCTTT	CASSESFPTVNTEAFF
-	TRBV10-3	-	TRBJ1-1	TGTGCCATCCTACAGGAGATGAACACTGAAGCTTTCTTT	CAILQEMNTEAFF
-	TRBV2	-	TRBJ2-5	TGTGCCAGCAGTGAGGGGAGAACGCCGGGGACCCAGTACTTC	CASSEGRTPGTQYF
-	TRBV7-9	TRBD2	TRBJ2-7	TGTGCCAGCAGCCTAACGGGACTAGCGGGAGACGAGCAGTACTTC	CASSLTGLAGDEQYF
-	TRBV28	TRBD1	TRBJ1-1	TGTGCCAGCAGTACCCCCACGGCGACAGGGACTGAAGCTTTCTTT	CASSTPTATGTEAFF
-	TRBV6-5	-	TRBJ1-2	TGTGCCAGCAGTTTTGGACTCGGCTATGGCTACACCTTC	CASSFGLGYGYTF
-	TRBV6-1	TRBD1	TRBJ2-5	TGTGCCAGCAGTCTCGGACAGGACGACTCAGAGACCCAGTACTTC	CASSLGQDDSETQYF
-	TRBV6-5	TRBD1	TRBJ1-2	TGTGCCAGCAGTTACCTGGGACAGCCATCTAACTATGGCTACACCTTC	CASSYLGQPSNYGYTF
-	TRBV28	-	TRBJ1-2	TGTGCCAGCGGCGGCTACACCTTC	CASGGYTF
-	TRBV30	-	TRBJ1-2	TGTGCCTGGAGTGTTATCCTGGGCCGTGGTGGCTACACCTTC	CAWSVILGRGGYTF
-	TRBV9	TRBD2	TRBJ2-1	TGTGCCAGCAGCCAAACGACGGGAGGAAGTTACAATGAGCAGTTCTTC	CASSQTTGGSYNEQFF
-	TRBV2	TRBD1	TRBJ1-2	TGTGCCAACCGACAGGGGTCCCTATATGGCTACACCTTC	CANRQGSLYGYTF
-	TRBV9	TRBD1	TRBJ1-3	TGTGCCAGCAGCGTGACAGGGGATCCTGGAAACACCATATATTTT	CASSVTGDPGNTIYF
-	TRBV9	-	TRBJ1-5	TGTGCCAGCAGCGTAGATGGGCAAAGATATCAGCCCCAGCATTTT	CASSVDGQRYQPQHF
few	TRBV6-1	-	TRBJ2-7	TGTGCCAGCAGTGATGGCAGAACCTACGAGCAGTACTTC	CASSDGRTYEQYF
-	TRBV5-4	TRBD1	TRBJ2-5	TGTGCCAGCACCAGGGACAGGGGGCATGGAGAGACCCAGTACTTC	CASTRDRGHGETQYF
-	TRBV5-1	-	TRBJ1-4	TGCGCCAGCAGCGAGGATTCTAATGAAAAACTGTTTTTT	CASSEDSNEKLFF
once	TRBV6-1	-	TRBJ2-5	TGTGCCAGCAGCCTCGACCCGGGGAGGGAGACCCAGTACTTC	CASSLDPGRETQYF
-	TRBV7-9	-	TRBJ1-1	TGTGCCAGCAGCTTTGGAAGCAGGGTCATGAACACTGAAGCTTTCTTT	CASSFGSRVMNTEAFF
once	TRBV27	TRBD1	TRBJ1-6	TGTGCCAGCAGTTTTCTGGGACAGGGGAATTCACCCCTCCACTTT	CASSFLGQGNSPLHF
-	TRBV18	-	TRBJ1-1	TGTGCCAGCTCCGAGGGGGATGGGGCTTTCTTT	CASSEGDGAFF
-	TRBV12-5	-	TRBJ1-6	TGTGCTAGTGGTCTCCGGGATTTCTATAATTCACCCCTCCACTTT	CASGLRDFYNSPLHF
-	TRBV4-1	-	TRBJ1-2	TGCGCCAGCAGCCAGGGGAATACAGGGAACTATGGCTACACCTTC	CASSQGNTGNYGYTF
-	TRBV19	-	TRBJ1-5	TGTGCCAGTAGTATTAAACGCAGAATCAATCAGCCCCAGCATTTT	CASSIKRRINQPQHF
-	TRBV18	-	TRBJ1-2	TGTGCCAGCTCACCCGGGGTGGACTATGGCTACACCTTC	CASSPGVDYGYTF
-	TRBV5-1	TRBD1	TRBJ1-1	TGCGCCAGCAGCAGGACAGGCGAGACTGAAGCTTTCTTT	CASSRTGETEAFF
-	TRBV30	TRBD2	TRBJ2-1	TGTGCCTGGAGTGTAATAAGGGAGGGTGAGCAGTTCTTC	CAWSVIREGEQFF
-	TRBV6-5	-	TRBJ1-1	TGTGCCAGCAGTTACAATACAGACCTGAACACTGAAGCTTTCTTT	CASSYNTDLNTEAFF
-	TRBV10-3	TRBD1	TRBJ2-7	TGTGCCATCAGTCTGACAGGGATCGAGCAGTACTTC	CAISLTGIEQYF
-	TRBV5-1	-	TRBJ2-1	TGCGCCAGCAGCTCCGAGGTCCCCTCCTACAATGAGCAGTTCTTC	CASSSEVPSYNEQFF
-	TRBV28	-	TRBJ2-7	TGTGCCAGCAGTCCTGGAGGGGAACACGAGCAGTACTTC	CASSPGGEHEQYF
-	TRBV6-5	TRBD2	TRBJ2-7	TGTGCCAGCAGAGGGAGGGGCGAGCAGTACTTC	CASRGRGEQYF
-	TRBV7-9	-	TRBJ2-3	TGTGCCAGCAGCTTACGGTCGGATACGCAGTATTTT	CASSLRSDTQYF
-	TRBV25-1	-	TRBJ1-2	TGTGCCAGCAGTGATGGGGGGGCATCTCCTTATGGCTACACCTTC	CASSDGGASPYGYTF
-	TRBV13	TRBD2	TRBJ2-7	TGTGCCAGCAGCTTATGGGTAGCGGGTTTCTCCTACGAGCAGTACTTC	CASSLWVAGFSYEQYF
-	TRBV19	-	TRBJ1-5	TGTGCCAGTAGTATCAGGGTAAAACAGCCCCAGCATTTT	CASSIRVKQPQHF
-	TRBV10-3	-	TRBJ2-3	TGTGCCATCACCAAATCGGTCGGGGTAGATACGCAGTATTTT	CAITKSVGVDTQYF
-	TRBV30	-	TRBJ2-1	TGTGCCTGGAGTGGGGCGGGTCCCCGTTTTGAATACAATGAGCAGTTCTTC	CAWSGAGPRFEYNEQFF
-	TRBV5-1	TRBD2	TRBJ2-4	TGCGCCAGCAGCTTCGGACTAGCGGGACTCAAAAACATTCAGTACTTC	CASSFGLAGLKNIQYF
-	TRBV28	TRBD1	TRBJ2-7	TGTGCCAGCACGTTTCAGGGGGCGTACGAGCAGTACTTC	CASTFQGAYEQYF